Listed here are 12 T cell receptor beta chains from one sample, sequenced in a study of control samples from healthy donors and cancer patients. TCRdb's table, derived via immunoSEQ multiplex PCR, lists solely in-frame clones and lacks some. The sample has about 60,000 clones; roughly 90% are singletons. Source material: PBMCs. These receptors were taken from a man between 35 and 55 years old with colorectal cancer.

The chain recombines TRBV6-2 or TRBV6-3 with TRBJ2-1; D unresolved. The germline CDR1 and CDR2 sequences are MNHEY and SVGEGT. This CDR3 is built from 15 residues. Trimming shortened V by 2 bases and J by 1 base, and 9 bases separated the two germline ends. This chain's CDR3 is CASSYENLSYNEQFF. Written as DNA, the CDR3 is TGTGCCAGCAGTTACGAAAATTTATCCTACAATGAGCAGTTCTTC.

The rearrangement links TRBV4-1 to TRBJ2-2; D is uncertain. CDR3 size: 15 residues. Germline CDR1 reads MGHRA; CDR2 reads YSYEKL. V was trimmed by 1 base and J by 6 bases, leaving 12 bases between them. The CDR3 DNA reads TGCGCCAGCAGCCAAGCCTCCTTGGGTTCCGGGGAGCTGTTTTTT. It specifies CASSQASLGSGELFF.

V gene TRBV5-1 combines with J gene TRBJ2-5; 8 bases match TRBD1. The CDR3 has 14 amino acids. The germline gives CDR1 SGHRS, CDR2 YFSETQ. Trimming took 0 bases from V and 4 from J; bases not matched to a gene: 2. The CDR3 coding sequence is TGCGCCAGCAGCTTGGGGCAGGGGGCAGAGACCCAGTACTTC. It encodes CASSLGQGAETQYF.

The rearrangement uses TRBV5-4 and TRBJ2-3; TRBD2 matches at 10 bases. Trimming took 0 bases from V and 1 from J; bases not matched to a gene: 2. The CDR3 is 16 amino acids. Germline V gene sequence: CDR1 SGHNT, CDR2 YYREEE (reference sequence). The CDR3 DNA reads TGTGCCAGCAGCTTGGTAGCGGGGGGTCGCACAGATACGCAGTATTTT. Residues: CASSLVAGGRTDTQYF.

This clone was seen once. Here the CDR3 DNA reads TGTGCCAGCAGCCCGACACCGTGGGAGCTGTTTTTT. This sequence encodes CASSPTPWELFF. The chain couples TRBV11-2 to TRBJ2-2; D gene uncertain. This CDR3 spans 12 amino acids. Trimming pared 5 bases from V and 9 bases from J, leaving 10 bases between. Per germline, CDR1 SGHAT and CDR2 FQNNGV. The entire variable domain, with the rest obtained from reference TRBV11-2 and TRBJ2-2, is as follows: EAGVAQSPRYKIIEKRQSVAFWCNPISGHATLYWYQQILGQGPKLLIQFQNNGVVDDSQLPKDRFSAERLKGVDSTLKIQPAKLEDSAVYLCASSPTPWELFFGEGSRLTVL.

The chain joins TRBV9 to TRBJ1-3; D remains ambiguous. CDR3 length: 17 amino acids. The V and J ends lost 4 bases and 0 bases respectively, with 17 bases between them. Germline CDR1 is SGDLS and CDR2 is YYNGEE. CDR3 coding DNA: TGTGCCAGCAGCTTTAGGACTGACACATACTCTGGAAACACCATATATTTT. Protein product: CASSFRTDTYSGNTIYF.

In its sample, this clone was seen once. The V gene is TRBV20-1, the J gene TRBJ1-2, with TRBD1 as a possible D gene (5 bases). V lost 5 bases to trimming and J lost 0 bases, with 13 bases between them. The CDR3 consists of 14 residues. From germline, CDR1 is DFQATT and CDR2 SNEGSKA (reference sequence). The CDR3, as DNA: TGCAGTGCTGGTGGGACTACATCTAACTATGGCTACACCTTC. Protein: CSAGGTTSNYGYTF.

The CDR3 coding sequence is TGTGCCAGCAGTTACTCCGACCACGAGCAGTACTTC. It is translated as CASSYSDHEQYF. The V and J genes are TRBV6-7 and TRBJ2-7; D is ambiguous. TRBV6-7 falls under the ORF class, with uncertain function. The CDR3 has 12 amino acids. V was cut by 0 bases and J by 5 bases, with 5 bases left in between.

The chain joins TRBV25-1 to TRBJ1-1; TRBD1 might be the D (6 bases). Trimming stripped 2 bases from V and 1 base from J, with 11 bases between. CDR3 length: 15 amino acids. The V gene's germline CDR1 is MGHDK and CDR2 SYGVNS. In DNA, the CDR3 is TGTGCCAGCAGTGAAGGGGACAACCCGAACACTGAAGCTTTCTTT. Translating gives CASSEGDNPNTEAFF. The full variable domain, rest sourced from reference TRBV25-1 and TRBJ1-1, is EADIYQTPRYLVIGTGKKITLECSQTMGHDKMYWYQQDPGMELHLIHYSYGVNSTEKGDLSSESTVSRIRTEHFPLTLESARPSHTSQYLCASSEGDNPNTEAFFGQGTRLTVV.

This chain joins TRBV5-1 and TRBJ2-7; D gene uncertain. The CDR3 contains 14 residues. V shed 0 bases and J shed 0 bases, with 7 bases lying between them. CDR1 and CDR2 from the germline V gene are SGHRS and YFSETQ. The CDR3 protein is CASSLVTASYEQYF. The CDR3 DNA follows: TGCGCCAGCAGCTTGGTCACAGCCTCCTACGAGCAGTACTTC.

As DNA, the CDR3 is TGTGCCAGCAGTGAATTCGGGGCCAAAAACATTCAGTACTTC. As protein: CASSEFGAKNIQYF. The V and J genes are TRBV25-1 and TRBJ2-4; D ambiguous. Trimming removed 1 base at V and 1 base at J, with 5 bases between. The germline V gene has CDR1 MGHDK and CDR2 SYGVNS. This CDR3 has 14 residues.

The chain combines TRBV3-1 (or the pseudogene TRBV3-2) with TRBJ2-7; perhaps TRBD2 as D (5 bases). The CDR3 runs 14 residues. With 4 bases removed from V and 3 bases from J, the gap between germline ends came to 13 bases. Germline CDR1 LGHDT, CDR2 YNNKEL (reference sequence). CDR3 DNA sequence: TGTGCCAGCAGCCGACCGGGGTACTACTACGAGCAGTACTTC. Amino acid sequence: CASSRPGYYYEQYF.